Listed here is a single TCR beta chain. Profiling relied on immunoSEQ multiplex PCR, and the TCRdb table lists in-frame clones only, not all of them. The data contain roughly 18,000 clones, roughly 89% of them singletons. The data derive from a study of blood T cell repertoires in COVID-19. The CDR3 sequence is 16 residues long. Germline values: CDR1 KGHSH, CDR2 LQKENI. V lost 3 bases, J lost 1 base, and 14 bases lay in between. Sample: peripheral blood. The J gene is TRBJ2-3, the V gene TRBV18; a possible D gene is TRBD2 (5 bases). The receptor comes from a woman in her sixties or seventies with active COVID-19. The CDR3 coding sequence is TGTGCCAGCTCACCCTTCGAGGGCTTGGGCACAGATACGCAGTATTTT. Its protein product is CASSPFEGLGTDTQYF.